This TCR beta chain came from a study of human T cells and chemical hapten exposure. This clonotype has a handful of counts. What it binds is unknown. In TCRdb, the RACE reads were re-called with MiXCR into one record per CDR3 protein. The sample has around 60,000 distinct CDR3 sequences, about 7% seen once; the top ten hold around 1.6%. Study-wide results and limits: Clustering by CDR3 similarity yielded significantly more large clusters from expanded TCRs than controls.

Time point meaning: pre-sensitization, week 0. Indicated treatment: therapeutic diphenylcyclopropenone sensitization with weekly scalp DPC. At patch-test visits, sampling came before the patch test. Sequenced here: whole blood, sampled in connection with sensitization to the hapten diphenylcyclopropenone (DPC). The clonotype was recovered from a woman aged 25 to 39 with alopecia areata. Some clones in this sample may be carry-over from other donors' samples.

Written as DNA, the CDR3 is TGTGCCAGCAGCCAAGTCGGGGGGGCCAGCGCGCAGTATTTT. As protein: CASSQVGGASAQYF. The rearrangement links TRBV3-1 to TRBJ2-3; 8 bases are a match to TRBD2. The CDR3 length is 14 residues. Germline CDR1 is LGHDT and CDR2 is YNNKEL (reference sequence). Trimming cost V 1 base and J 10 bases; bases outside gene matches: 7.